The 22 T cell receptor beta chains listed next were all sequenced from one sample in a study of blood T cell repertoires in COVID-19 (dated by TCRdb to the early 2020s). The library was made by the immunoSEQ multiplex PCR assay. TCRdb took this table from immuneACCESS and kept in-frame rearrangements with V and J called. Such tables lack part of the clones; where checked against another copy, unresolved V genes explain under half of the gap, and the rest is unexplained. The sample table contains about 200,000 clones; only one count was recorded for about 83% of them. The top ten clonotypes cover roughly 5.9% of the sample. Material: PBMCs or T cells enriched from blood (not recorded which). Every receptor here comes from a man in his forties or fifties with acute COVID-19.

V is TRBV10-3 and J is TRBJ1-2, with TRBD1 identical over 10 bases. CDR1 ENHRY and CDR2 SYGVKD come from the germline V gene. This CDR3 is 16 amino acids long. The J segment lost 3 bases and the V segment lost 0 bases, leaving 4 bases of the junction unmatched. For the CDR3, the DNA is TGTGCCATCAGTGAGTCCCGGACAGGGGGGGACTATGGCTACACCTTC. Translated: CAISESRTGGDYGYTF.

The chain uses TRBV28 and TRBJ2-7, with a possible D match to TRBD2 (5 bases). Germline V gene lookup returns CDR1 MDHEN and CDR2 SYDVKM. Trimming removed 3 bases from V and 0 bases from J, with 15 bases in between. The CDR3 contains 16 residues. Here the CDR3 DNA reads TGTGCCAGCAGTTTGTACGGGGTAGGGAGCTCCTACGAGCAGTACTTC. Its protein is CASSLYGVGSSYEQYF.

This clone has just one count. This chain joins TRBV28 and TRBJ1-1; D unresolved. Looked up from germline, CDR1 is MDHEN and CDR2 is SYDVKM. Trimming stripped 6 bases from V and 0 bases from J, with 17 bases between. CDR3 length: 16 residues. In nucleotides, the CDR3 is TGTGCCAGCAGGGGCGCGGGCAGGAGTATGAACACTGAAGCTTTCTTT. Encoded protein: CASRGAGRSMNTEAFF.

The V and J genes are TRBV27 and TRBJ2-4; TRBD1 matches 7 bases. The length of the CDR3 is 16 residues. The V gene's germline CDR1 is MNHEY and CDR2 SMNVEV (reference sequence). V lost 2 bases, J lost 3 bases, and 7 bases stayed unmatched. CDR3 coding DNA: TGTGCCAGCAGTTTAACGGGACAGACTAACAAAAACATTCAGTACTTC. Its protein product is CASSLTGQTNKNIQYF.

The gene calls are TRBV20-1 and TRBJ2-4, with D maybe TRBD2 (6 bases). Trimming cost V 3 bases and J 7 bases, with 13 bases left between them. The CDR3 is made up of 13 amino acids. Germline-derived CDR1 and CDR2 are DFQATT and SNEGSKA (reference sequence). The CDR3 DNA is TGCAGTGCTAGTTCCGGGAGAGATAACATTCAGTACTTC. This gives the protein CSASSGRDNIQYF.

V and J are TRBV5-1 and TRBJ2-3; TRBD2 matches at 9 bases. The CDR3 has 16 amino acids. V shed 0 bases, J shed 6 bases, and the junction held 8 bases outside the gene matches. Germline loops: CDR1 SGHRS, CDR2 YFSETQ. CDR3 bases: TGCGCCAGCAGCTTGGATGCCCTAGCGGGAAGTGATACGCAGTATTTT. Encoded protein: CASSLDALAGSDTQYF. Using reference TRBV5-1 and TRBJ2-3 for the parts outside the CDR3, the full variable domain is KAGVTQTPRYLIKTRGQQVTLSCSPISGHRSVSWYQQTPGQGLQFLFEYFSETQRNKGNFPGRFSGRQFSNSRSEMNVSTLELGDSALYLCASSLDALAGSDTQYFGPGTRLTVL.

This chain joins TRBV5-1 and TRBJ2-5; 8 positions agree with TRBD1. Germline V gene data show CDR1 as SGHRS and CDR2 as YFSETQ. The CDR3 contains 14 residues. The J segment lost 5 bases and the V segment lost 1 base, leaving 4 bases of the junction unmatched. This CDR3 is CASSLTGGRETQYF. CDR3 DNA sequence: TGCGCCAGCAGCTTGACAGGGGGAAGGGAGACCCAGTACTTC.

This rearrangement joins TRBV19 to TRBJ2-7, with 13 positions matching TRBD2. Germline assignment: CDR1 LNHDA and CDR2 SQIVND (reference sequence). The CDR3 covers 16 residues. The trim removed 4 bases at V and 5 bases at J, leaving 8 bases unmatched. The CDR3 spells CASSKKAGLAGHEQYF. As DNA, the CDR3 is TGTGCCAGTAGTAAAAAAGCGGGACTAGCGGGACACGAGCAGTACTTC.

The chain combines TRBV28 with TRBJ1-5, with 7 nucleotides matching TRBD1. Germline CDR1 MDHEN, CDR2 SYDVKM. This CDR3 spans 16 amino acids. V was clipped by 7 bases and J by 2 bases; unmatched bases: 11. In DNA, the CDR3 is TGTGCCAGCACTCTTTACCGAGACAGGGGCAATCAGCCCCAGCATTTT. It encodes CASTLYRDRGNQPQHF.

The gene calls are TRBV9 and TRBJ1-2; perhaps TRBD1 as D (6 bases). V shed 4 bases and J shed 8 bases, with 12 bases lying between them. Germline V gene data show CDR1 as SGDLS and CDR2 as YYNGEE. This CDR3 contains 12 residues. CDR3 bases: TGTGCCAGCAGCTTACAGGGATACGGCTACACCTTC. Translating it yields CASSLQGYGYTF.

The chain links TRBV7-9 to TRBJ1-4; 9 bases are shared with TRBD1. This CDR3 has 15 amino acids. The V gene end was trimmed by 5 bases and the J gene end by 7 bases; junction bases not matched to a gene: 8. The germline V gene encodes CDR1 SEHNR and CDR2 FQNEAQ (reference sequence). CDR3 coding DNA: TGTGCCAGCAGCCAAGCACAGGGGGCGGGTGAAAAACTGTTTTTT. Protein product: CASSQAQGAGEKLFF.

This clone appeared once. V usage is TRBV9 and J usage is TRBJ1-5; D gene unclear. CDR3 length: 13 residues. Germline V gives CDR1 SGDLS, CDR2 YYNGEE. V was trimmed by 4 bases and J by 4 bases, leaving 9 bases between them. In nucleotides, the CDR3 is TGTGCCAGCAGCCCTGACGGGAATCAGCCCCAGCATTTT. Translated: CASSPDGNQPQHF.

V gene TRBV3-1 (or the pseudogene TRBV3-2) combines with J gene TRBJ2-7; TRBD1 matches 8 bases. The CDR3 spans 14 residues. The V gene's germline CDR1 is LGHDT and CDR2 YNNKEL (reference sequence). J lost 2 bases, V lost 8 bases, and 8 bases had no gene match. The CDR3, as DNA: TGTGCCAGCGAACCCGGGACAGGCCCCTACGAGCAGTACTTC. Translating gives CASEPGTGPYEQYF.

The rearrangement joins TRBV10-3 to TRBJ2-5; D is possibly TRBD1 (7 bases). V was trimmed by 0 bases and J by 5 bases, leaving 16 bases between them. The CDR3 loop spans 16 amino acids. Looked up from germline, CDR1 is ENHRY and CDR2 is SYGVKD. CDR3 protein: CAISESTGRGDETQYF. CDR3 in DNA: TGTGCCATCAGTGAGTCGACAGGGCGGGGTGATGAGACCCAGTACTTC.

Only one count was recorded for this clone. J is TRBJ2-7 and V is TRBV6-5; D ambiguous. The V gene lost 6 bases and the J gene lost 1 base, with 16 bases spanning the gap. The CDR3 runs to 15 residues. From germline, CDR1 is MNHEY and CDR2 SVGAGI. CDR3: CASSAPSFTSYEQYF. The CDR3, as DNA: TGTGCCAGCAGCGCTCCCTCCTTTACTTCCTACGAGCAGTACTTC.

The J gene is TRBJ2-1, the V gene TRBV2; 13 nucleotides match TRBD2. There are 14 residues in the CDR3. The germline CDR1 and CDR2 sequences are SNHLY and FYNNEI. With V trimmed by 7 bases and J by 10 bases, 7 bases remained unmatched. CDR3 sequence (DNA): TGTGCCAGCATCCCTGGACTAGCGGGAGAAGAGCAGTTCTTC. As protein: CASIPGLAGEEQFF.

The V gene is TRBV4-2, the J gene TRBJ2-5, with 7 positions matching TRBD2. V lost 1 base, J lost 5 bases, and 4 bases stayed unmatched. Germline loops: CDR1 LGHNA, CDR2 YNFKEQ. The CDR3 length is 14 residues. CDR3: CASSQGRERETQYF. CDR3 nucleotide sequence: TGTGCCAGCAGCCAAGGGCGGGAGCGTGAGACCCAGTACTTC.

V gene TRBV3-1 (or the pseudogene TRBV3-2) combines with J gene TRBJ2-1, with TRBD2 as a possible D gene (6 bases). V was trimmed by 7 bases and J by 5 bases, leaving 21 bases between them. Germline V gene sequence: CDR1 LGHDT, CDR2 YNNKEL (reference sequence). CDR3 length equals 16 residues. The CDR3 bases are TGTGCCAGCACGGGAAGGCGGGCTAGCGCCGACAATGAGCAGTTCTTC. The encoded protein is CASTGRRASADNEQFF.

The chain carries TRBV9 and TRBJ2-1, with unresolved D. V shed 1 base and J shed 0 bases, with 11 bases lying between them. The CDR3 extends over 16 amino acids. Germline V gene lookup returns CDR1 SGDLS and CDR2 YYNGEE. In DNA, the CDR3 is TGTGCCAGCAGCGTAACATCCGCCCACTCCTACAATGAGCAGTTCTTC. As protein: CASSVTSAHSYNEQFF.

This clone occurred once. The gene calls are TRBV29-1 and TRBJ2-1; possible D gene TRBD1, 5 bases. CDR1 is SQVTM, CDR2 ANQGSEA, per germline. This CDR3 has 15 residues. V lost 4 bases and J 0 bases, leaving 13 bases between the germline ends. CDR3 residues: CSVGMQGLSYNEQFF. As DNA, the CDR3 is TGCAGCGTTGGTATGCAGGGCCTCTCCTACAATGAGCAGTTCTTC.

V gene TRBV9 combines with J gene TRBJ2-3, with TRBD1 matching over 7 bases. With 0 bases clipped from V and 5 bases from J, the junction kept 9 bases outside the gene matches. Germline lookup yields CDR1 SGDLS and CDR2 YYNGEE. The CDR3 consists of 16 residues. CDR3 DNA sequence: TGTGCCAGCAGCGTAGCAGGGGGTTCTCTTGAAGATACGCAGTATTTT. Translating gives CASSVAGGSLEDTQYF.

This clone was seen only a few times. The CDR3 is CASSVGSDRGYEQYF. DNA for the CDR3: TGTGCCAGCAGCGTAGGATCGGACAGGGGCTACGAGCAGTACTTC. The V call is TRBV9, the J call TRBJ2-7; 9 nucleotides match TRBD1. The CDR3 sequence is 15 residues long. The germline CDR1 and CDR2 sequences are SGDLS and YYNGEE. J gave up 3 bases and V 0 bases, and 4 bases lay outside the gene matches.